The present TCR beta chain was sequenced within a study of control samples from healthy donors and cancer patients. Measured with immunoSEQ multiplex PCR; TCRdb has only the in-frame clones, and not every one. The table lists tens of thousands of clones, 85% to 90% of them singletons. The J segment lost 2 bases and the V segment lost 4 bases, leaving 4 bases of the junction unmatched. CDR3 length: 15 amino acids. Germline CDR1 reads LGHNA; CDR2 reads YNFKEQ. The chain joins TRBV4-2 to TRBJ2-7, with 11 nucleotides matching TRBD2. The clonotype originates from a man aged 55-75 years with colorectal cancer. Sequencing was performed on PBMCs. The DNA for the CDR3 is TGTGCCAGCAGCCCCGGACTAGCGGGCCCCTACGAGCAGTACTTC. Its translation is CASSPGLAGPYEQYF.